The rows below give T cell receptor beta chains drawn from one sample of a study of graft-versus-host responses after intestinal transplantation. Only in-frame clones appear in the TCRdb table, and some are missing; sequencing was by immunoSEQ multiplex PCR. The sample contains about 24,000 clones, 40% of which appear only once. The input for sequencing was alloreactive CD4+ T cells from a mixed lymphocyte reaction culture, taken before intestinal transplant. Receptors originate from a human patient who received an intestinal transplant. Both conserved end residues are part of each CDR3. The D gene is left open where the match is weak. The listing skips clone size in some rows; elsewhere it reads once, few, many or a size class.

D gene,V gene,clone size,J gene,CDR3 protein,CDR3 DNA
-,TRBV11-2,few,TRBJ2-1,CASSLDYLPYNEQFF,TGTGCCAGCAGCTTGGACTACCTTCCGTACAATGAGCAGTTCTTC
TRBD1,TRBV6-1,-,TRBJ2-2,CASSGFQGASTLVVTGELFF,TGTGCCAGCAGTGGATTTCAGGGGGCCAGTACCTTAGTGGTGACCGGGGAGCTGTTTTTT
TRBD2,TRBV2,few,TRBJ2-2,CASIAVAGDRTGELFF,TGTGCCAGCATCGCGGTAGCGGGAGATCGGACCGGGGAGCTGTTTTTT
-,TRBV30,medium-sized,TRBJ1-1,CAWSARLMNTEAFF,TGTGCCTGGAGTGCGAGATTGATGAACACTGAAGCTTTCTTT
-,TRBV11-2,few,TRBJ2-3,CASSPQIADTQYF,TGTGCCAGCAGCCCCCAGATTGCAGATACGCAGTATTTT
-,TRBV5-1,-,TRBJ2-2,CASSLASSPGTGELFF,TGCGCCAGCAGCTTGGCGTCTAGCCCGGGGACCGGGGAGCTGTTTTTT
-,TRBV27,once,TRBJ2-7,CASSTGGVPYEQYF,TGTGCCAGCAGTACAGGGGGGGTACCCTACGAGCAGTACTTC
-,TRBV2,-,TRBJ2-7,CASGRAGSSSYEQYF,TGTGCCAGCGGAAGAGCGGGCTCTAGCTCCTACGAGCAGTACTTC
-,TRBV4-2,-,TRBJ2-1,CASSQGLTTYNEQFF,TGTGCCAGCAGCCAAGGACTAACCACCTACAATGAGCAGTTCTTC
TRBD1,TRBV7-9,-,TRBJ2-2,CASSGTVNTGELFF,TGTGCCAGCAGCGGGACAGTCAACACCGGGGAGCTGTTTTTT
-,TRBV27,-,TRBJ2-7,CASSWGQASYEQYF,TGTGCCAGCAGTTGGGGGCAGGCCTCCTACGAGCAGTACTTC
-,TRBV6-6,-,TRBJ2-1,CASSGGGHNEQFF,TGTGCCAGCTCTGGGGGGGGCCACAATGAGCAGTTCTTC
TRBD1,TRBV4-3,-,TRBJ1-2,CASSRGTAPNYGYTF,TGCGCCAGCAGCCGGGGGACAGCGCCTAACTATGGCTACACCTTC
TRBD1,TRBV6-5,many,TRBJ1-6,CASSRGLNSPLHF,TGTGCCAGCAGTAGGGGGCTTAATTCACCCCTCCACTTT
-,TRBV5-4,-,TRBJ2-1,CASSKQDVYNEQFF,TGTGCCAGCAGCAAACAGGATGTGTACAATGAGCAGTTCTTC
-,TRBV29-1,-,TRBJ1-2,CSVEDTGGTYGYTF,TGCAGCGTTGAAGATACGGGAGGGACCTATGGCTACACCTTC
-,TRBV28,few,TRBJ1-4,CASRGAGDWEKLFF,TGTGCCAGCCGTGGGGCAGGGGATTGGGAAAAACTGTTTTTT
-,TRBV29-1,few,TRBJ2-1,CSADSPGGAYNEQFF,TGCAGCGCTGACAGCCCCGGGGGTGCCTACAATGAGCAGTTCTTC
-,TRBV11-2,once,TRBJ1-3,CASSLMWGGRSGNTIYF,TGTGCCAGCAGCTTAATGTGGGGGGGGCGATCTGGAAACACCATATATTTT
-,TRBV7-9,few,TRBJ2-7,CASSRNKGGYEQYF,TGTGCCAGCAGCAGGAATAAGGGGGGGTACGAGCAGTACTTC
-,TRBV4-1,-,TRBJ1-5,CASSQAPYGPQGNQPQHF,TGCGCCAGCAGCCAAGCGCCGTACGGTCCGCAGGGCAATCAGCCCCAGCATTTT
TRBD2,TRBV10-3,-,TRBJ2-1,CAISETSGSSYNEQFF,TGTGCCATCAGTGAGACCAGCGGGAGCTCCTACAATGAGCAGTTCTTC
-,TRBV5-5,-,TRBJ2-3,CAVAARFADTQYF,TGTGCCGTGGCGGCTAGGTTTGCAGATACGCAGTATTTT
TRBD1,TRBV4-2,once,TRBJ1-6,CASSQLPGQVSPLHF,TGTGCCAGCAGCCAGCTCCCGGGACAGGTTTCACCCCTCCACTTT
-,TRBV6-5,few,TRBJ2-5,CASSYSLRGQETQYF,TGTGCCAGCAGTTACTCTCTCAGGGGCCAAGAGACCCAGTACTTC
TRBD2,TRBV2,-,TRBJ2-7,CATALRGVLAYEQYF,TGTGCCACCGCCCTCCGGGGGGTCCTGGCCTACGAGCAGTACTTC
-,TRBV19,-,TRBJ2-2,CASSILAVTGELFF,TGTGCCAGTAGTATACTAGCCGTCACCGGGGAGCTGTTTTTT
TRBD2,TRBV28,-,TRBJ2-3,CASSFSGRGDTQYF,TGTGCCAGCAGTTTTAGCGGGAGAGGAGATACGCAGTATTTT
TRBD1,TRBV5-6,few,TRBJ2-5,CASSFGTGGRETQYF,TGTGCCAGCAGCTTTGGGACAGGGGGACGGGAGACCCAGTACTTC
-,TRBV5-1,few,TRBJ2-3,CASSPTGPLTDTQYF,TGCGCCAGCAGCCCGACAGGACCCCTTACAGATACGCAGTATTTT
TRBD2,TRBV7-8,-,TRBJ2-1,CASRLETSGRAIINEQFF,TGTGCCAGCAGGCTGGAGACTAGCGGGAGGGCCATCATTAATGAGCAGTTCTTC
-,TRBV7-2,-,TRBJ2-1,CASRLDYYNEQFF,TGTGCCAGCAGGTTGGACTATTACAATGAGCAGTTCTTC
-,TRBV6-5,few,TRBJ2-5,CASSYAGWGETQYF,TGTGCCAGCAGTTATGCAGGGTGGGGAGAGACCCAGTACTTC
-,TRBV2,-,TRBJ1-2,CASSESREIIGYTF,TGTGCCAGCAGTGAGTCCAGGGAAATTATCGGCTACACCTTC
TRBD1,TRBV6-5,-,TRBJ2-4,CASSYWDSKHIQYF,TGTGCCAGCAGTTACTGGGACAGTAAGCACATTCAGTACTTC
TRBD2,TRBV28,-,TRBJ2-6,CASSQTSGLGANVLTF,TGTGCCAGCAGTCAGACTAGCGGCCTCGGGGCCAACGTCCTGACTTTC
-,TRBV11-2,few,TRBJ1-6,CASSLGYRTNSPLHF,TGTGCCAGCAGCTTAGGCTACCGGACAAATTCACCCCTCCACTTT
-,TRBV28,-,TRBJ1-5,CANVADGQPQHF,TGTGCCAACGTAGCGGACGGTCAGCCCCAGCATTTT
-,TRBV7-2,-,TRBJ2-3,CASSLDRGTDTQYF,TGTGCCAGCAGCTTAGACAGGGGCACAGATACGCAGTATTTT
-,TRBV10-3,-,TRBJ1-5,CAISESLGSQPQHF,TGTGCCATCAGTGAGTCGCTGGGGAGTCAGCCCCAGCATTTT
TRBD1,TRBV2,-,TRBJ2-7,CASRRTGFHEQYF,TGTGCCAGCAGGCGGACAGGGTTCCACGAGCAGTACTTC
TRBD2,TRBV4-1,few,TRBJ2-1,CASSQDQGLAGGSNNEQFF,TGCGCCAGCAGCCAAGATCAGGGGCTAGCGGGGGGGAGTAACAATGAGCAGTTCTTC
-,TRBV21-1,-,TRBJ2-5,CASSKGRIGGIQETQYF,TGTGCCAGCAGCAAAGGTAGGATTGGGGGGATTCAAGAGACCCAGTACTTC
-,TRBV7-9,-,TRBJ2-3,CASSLRRASTDTQYF,TGTGCCAGCAGCTTACGCAGGGCTAGCACAGATACGCAGTATTTT
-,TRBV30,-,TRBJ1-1,CAWKGTVNTEAFF,TGTGCCTGGAAAGGGACTGTGAACACTGAAGCTTTCTTT
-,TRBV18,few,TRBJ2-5,CASSPPQFQETQYF,TGTGCCAGCTCACCACCCCAGTTCCAAGAGACCCAGTACTTC
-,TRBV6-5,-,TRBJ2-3,CASSYSTRRADTQYF,TGTGCCAGCAGTTACTCGACAAGGAGGGCAGATACGCAGTATTTT
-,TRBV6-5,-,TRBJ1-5,CASSYMGPGGNQPQHF,TGTGCCAGCAGTTACATGGGTCCGGGTGGGAATCAGCCCCAGCATTTT
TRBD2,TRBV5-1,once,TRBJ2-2,CASSLVSSGRPGTGELFF,TGCGCCAGCAGCTTGGTTAGTAGCGGGAGGCCAGGAACCGGGGAGCTGTTTTTT
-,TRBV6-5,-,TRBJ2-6,CASSYSYFSGANVLTF,TGTGCCAGCAGTTACTCCTATTTTTCTGGGGCCAACGTCCTGACTTTC
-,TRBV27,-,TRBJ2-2,CASSLSGAAELFF,TGTGCCAGCAGTTTATCGGGGGCTGCTGAGCTGTTTTTT
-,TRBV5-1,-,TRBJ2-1,CASSPGPSWEQFF,TGCGCCAGCAGCCCTGGCCCGTCTTGGGAGCAGTTCTTC
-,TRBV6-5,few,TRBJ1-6,CASSYRQATNSPLHF,TGTGCCAGCAGTTACCGACAGGCGACGAATTCACCCCTCCACTTT
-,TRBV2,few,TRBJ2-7,CASSFGSYEQYF,TGTGCCAGCTCCTTTGGCAGCTACGAGCAGTACTTC
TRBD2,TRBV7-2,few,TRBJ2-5,CASSLVGTTTRTQYF,TGTGCCAGCAGCTTAGTTGGGACTACCACCCGGACCCAGTACTTC